These T cell receptor beta chains were read from a single sample in a study of persistence of HIV-infected CD4 T cells. Their antigens remain unidentified. TCRdb's table, derived via immunoSEQ multiplex PCR, lists solely in-frame clones and lacks some. This table has under 40,000 clones, 70% appearing once. Source: CD4+ T cells sorted from PBMCs after roughly 17-hour stimulation, taken from a patient who received antiretroviral therapy. The receptors shown here come from an adult man with HIV who was CMV-seropositive. Each CDR3 is given with its conserved first and last residue. Clone sizes are given selectively: once, few, many, or a class where the clone is expanded.

V gene: TRBV4-1; J gene: TRBJ2-5; clone size: .; CDR3 protein: CASSQGQGKETQYF
V gene: TRBV7-9; J gene: TRBJ2-1; clone size: .; CDR3 protein: CASTRGGRGNEQFF
V gene: TRBV27; J gene: TRBJ1-1; clone size: few; CDR3 protein: CASSPTDFNTEAFF
V gene: TRBV6-5; J gene: TRBJ1-5; clone size: few; CDR3 protein: CASMQGSNNQPQHF
V gene: TRBV5-1; J gene: TRBJ1-1; clone size: few; CDR3 protein: CASSPMTDTEAFF
V gene: TRBV9; J gene: TRBJ1-4; clone size: .; CDR3 protein: CASSVAGQGGEKLFF
V gene: TRBV19; J gene: TRBJ1-5; clone size: .; CDR3 protein: CASRRDSNQPQHF
V gene: TRBV27; J gene: TRBJ1-5; clone size: few; CDR3 protein: CASRRDTPSNQPQHF
V gene: TRBV19; J gene: TRBJ1-5; clone size: .; CDR3 protein: CASSIEGGRFQPQHF
V gene: TRBV6-5; J gene: TRBJ2-1; clone size: .; CDR3 protein: CASSIPGTGDNEQFF
V gene: TRBV6-5; J gene: TRBJ2-7; clone size: .; CDR3 protein: CASTTDGRLSYEQYF
V gene: TRBV13; J gene: TRBJ2-1; clone size: .; CDR3 protein: CASSSTGSYNEQFF
V gene: TRBV2; J gene: TRBJ2-7; clone size: .; CDR3 protein: CASSPDPGRYEQYF
V gene: TRBV28; J gene: TRBJ1-2; clone size: .; CDR3 protein: CASSLDVAVIGRGYTF
V gene: TRBV6-5; J gene: TRBJ1-4; clone size: .; CDR3 protein: CASRGQLNEKLFF
V gene: TRBV7-6; J gene: TRBJ2-3; clone size: few; CDR3 protein: CASSPKILQGVSTDTQYF
V gene: TRBV4-1; J gene: TRBJ1-2; clone size: .; CDR3 protein: CASSHPQGGQPPHYGYTF
V gene: TRBV18; J gene: TRBJ1-2; clone size: .; CDR3 protein: CASSPPRDGRGYTF
V gene: TRBV19; J gene: TRBJ1-1; clone size: once; CDR3 protein: CASSISTDRLNTEAFF